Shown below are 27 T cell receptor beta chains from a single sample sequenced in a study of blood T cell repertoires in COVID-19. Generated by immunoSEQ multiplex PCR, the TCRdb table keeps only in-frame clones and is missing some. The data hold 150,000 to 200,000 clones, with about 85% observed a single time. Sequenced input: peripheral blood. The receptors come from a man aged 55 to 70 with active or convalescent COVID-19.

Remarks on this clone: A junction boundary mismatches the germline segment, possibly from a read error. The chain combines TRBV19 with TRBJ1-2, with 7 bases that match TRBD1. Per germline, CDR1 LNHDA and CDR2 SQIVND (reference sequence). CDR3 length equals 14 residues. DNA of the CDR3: TGTGCCAGTAGTGTAGACAGGGTTAGTTATGGCTACACCTTC. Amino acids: CASSVDRVSYGYTF. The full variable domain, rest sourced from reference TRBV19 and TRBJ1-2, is DGGITQSPKYLFRKEGQNVTLSCEQNLNHDAMYWYRQDPGQGLRLIYYSQIVNDFQKGDIAEGYSVSREKKESFPLTVTSAQKNPTAFYLCASSVDRVSYGYTFGSGTRLTVV.

The CDR3 sequence is CSVEDTGSTAQHF. CDR3 bases: TGCAGCGTTGAAGATACAGGGTCCACGGCCCAGCATTTT. V gene TRBV29-1 combines with J gene TRBJ1-5, with D perhaps TRBD1 (6 bases). Germline V gene sequence: CDR1 SQVTM, CDR2 ANQGSEA. This CDR3 contains 13 residues. Deletions cut 0 bases from V and 11 bases from J, with 14 bases between.

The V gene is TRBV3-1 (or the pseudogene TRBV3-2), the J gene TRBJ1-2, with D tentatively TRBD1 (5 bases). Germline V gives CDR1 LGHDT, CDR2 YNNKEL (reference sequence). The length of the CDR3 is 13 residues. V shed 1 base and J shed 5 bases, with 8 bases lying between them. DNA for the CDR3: TGTGCCAGCAGCCAAGCTGACAGTTATGGCTACACCTTC. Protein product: CASSQADSYGYTF.

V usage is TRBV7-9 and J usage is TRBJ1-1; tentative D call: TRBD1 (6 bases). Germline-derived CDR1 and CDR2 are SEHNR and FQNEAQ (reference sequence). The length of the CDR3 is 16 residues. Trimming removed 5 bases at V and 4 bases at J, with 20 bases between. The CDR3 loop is CASSEGRDTPGTEAFF. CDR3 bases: TGTGCCAGCAGCGAAGGCCGGGACACCCCCGGCACTGAAGCTTTCTTT.

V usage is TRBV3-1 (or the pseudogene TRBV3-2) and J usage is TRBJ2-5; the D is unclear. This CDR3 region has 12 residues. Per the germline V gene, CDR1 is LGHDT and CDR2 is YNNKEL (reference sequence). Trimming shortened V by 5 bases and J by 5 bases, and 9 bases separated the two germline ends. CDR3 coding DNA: TGTGCCAGCAGCTGGCCCGGGGAGACCCAGTACTTC. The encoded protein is CASSWPGETQYF.

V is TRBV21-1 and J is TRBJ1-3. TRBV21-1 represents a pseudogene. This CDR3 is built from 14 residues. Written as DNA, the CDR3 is TGTGCCAGCAGCAGACCGAGGGTTGGAAACACCATATATTTT. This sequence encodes CASSRPRVGNTIYF.

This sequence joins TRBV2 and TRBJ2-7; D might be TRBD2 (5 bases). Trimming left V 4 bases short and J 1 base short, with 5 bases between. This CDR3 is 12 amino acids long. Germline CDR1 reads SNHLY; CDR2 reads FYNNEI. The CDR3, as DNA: TGTGCCAGCAGTGGAGGGTCCTACGAGCAGTACTTC. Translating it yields CASSGGSYEQYF. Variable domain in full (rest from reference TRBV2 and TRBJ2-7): EPEVTQTPSHQVTQMGQEVILRCVPISNHLYFYWYRQILGQKVEFLVSFYNNEISEKSEIFDDQFSVERPDGSNFTLKIRSTKLEDSAMYFCASSGGSYEQYFGPGTRLTVT.

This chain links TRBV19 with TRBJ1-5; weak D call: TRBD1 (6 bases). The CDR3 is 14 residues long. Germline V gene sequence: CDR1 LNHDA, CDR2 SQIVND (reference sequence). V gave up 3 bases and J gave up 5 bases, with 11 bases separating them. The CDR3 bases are TGTGCCAGTAGTATTAGAGGGGGTGATCAGCCCCAGCATTTT. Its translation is CASSIRGGDQPQHF.

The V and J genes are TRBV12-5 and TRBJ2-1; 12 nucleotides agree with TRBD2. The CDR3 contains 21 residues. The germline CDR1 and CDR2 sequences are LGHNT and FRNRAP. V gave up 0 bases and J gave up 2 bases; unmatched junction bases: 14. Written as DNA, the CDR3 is TGTGCTAGTGGTTTGGTCGTAACCCGGACTAGCGGGGACCGACCCTACAATGAGCAGTTCTTC. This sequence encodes CASGLVVTRTSGDRPYNEQFF.

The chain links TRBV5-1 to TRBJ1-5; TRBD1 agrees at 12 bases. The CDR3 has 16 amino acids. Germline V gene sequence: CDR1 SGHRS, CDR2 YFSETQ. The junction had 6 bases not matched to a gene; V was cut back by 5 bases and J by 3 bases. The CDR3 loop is CASSSGTGGPNQPQHF. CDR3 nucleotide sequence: TGCGCCAGCAGTTCTGGGACAGGGGGCCCCAATCAGCCCCAGCATTTT.

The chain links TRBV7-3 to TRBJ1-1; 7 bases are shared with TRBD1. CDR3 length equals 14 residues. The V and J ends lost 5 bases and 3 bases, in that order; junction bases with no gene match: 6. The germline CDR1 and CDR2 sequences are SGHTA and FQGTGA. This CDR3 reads CASSIQGSHTEAFF. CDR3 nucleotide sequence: TGTGCCAGCAGCATACAGGGGAGTCACACTGAAGCTTTCTTT. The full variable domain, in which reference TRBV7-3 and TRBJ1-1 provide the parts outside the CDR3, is GAGVSQTPSNKVTEKGKYVELRCDPISGHTALYWYRQSLGQGPEFLIYFQGTGAADDSGLPNDRFFAVRPEGSVSTLKIQRTERGDSAVYLCASSIQGSHTEAFFGQGTRLTVV.

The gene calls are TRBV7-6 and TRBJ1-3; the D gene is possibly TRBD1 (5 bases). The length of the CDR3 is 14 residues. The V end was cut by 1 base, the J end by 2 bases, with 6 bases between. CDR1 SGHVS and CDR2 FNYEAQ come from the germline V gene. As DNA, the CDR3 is TGTGCCAGCAGCTTAGGACAGCCTGGAAACACCATATATTTT. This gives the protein CASSLGQPGNTIYF. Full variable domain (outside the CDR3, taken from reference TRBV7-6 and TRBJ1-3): GAGVSQSPRYKVTKRGQDVALRCDPISGHVSLYWYRQALGQGPEFLTYFNYEAQQDKSGLPNDRFSAERPEGSISTLTIQRTEQRDSAMYRCASSLGQPGNTIYFGEGSWLTVV.

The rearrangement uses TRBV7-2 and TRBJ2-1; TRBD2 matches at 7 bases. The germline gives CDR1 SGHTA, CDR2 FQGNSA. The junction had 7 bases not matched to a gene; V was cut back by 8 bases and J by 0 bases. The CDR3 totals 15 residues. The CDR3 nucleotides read TGTGCCAGCGCCCTGGGGGGGAGCTCCTACAATGAGCAGTTCTTC. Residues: CASALGGSSYNEQFF.

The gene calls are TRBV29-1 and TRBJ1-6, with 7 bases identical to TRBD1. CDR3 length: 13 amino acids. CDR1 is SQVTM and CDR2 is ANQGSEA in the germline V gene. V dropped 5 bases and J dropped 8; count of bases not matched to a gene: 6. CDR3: CSVKTGTDSPLHF. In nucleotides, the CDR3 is TGCAGCGTTAAGACAGGGACCGATTCACCCCTCCACTTT.

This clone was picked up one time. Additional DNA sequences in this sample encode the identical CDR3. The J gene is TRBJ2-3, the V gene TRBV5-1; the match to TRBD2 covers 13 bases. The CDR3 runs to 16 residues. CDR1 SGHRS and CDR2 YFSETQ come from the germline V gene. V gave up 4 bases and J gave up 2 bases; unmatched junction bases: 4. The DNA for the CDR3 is TGCGCCAGCAGCCTCGGACTAGCGGGGGCCACAGATACGCAGTATTTT. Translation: CASSLGLAGATDTQYF.

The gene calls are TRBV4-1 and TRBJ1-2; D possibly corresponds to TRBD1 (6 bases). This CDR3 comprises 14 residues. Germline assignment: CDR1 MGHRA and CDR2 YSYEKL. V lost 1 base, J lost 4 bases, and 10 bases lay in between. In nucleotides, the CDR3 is TGCGCCAGCAGCCAAGCGGGACACTTCTATGGCTACACCTTC. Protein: CASSQAGHFYGYTF.

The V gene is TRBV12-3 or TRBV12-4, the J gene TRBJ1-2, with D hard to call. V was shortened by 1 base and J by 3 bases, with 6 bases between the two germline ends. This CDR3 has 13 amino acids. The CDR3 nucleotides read TGTGCCAGCAGTTTAGTTCGGGACTATGGCTACACCTTC. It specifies CASSLVRDYGYTF.

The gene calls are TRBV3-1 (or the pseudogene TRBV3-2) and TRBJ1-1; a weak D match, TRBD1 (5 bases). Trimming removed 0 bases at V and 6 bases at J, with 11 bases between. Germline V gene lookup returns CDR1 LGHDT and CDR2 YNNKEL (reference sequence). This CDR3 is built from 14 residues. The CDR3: CASSQEGGRAEAFF. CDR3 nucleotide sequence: TGTGCCAGCAGCCAAGAGGGGGGGAGAGCTGAAGCTTTCTTT.

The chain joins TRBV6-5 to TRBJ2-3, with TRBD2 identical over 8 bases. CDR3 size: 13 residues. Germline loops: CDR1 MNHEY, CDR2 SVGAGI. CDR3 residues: CATGGAVGNTQYF. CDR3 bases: TGTGCAACCGGGGGGGCGGTGGGAAATACGCAGTATTTT.

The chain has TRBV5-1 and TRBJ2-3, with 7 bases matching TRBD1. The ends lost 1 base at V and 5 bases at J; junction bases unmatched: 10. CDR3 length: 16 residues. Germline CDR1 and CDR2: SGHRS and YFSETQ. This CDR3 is CASSLRGGRGQDTQYF. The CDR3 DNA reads TGCGCCAGCAGCTTGAGAGGGGGCCGCGGTCAAGATACGCAGTATTTT.

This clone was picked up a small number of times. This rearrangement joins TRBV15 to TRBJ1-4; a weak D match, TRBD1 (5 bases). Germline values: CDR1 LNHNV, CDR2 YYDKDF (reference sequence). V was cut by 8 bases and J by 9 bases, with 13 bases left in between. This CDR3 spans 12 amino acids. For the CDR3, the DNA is TGTGCCACCTCGGGGGGGGTCCAAAAACTGTTTTTT. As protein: CATSGGVQKLFF.

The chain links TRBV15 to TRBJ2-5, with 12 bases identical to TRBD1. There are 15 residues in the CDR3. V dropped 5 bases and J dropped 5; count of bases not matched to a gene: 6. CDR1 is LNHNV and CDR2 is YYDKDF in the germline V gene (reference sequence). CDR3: CATSARDRGQETQYF. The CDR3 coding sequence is TGTGCCACCAGCGCCCGGGACAGGGGGCAGGAGACCCAGTACTTC.

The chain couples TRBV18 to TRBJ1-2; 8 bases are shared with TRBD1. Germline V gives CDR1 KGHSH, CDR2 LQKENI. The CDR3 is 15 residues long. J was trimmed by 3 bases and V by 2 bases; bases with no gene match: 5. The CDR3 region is CASSPSAGGDYGYTF. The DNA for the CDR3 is TGTGCCAGCTCACCATCCGCAGGGGGCGACTATGGCTACACCTTC.

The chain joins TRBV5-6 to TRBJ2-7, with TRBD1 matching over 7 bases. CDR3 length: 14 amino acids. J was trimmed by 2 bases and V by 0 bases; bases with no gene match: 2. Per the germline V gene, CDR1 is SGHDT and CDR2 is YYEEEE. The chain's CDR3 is CASSLDRGTYEQYF. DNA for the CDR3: TGTGCCAGCAGCTTGGACAGGGGAACCTACGAGCAGTACTTC.

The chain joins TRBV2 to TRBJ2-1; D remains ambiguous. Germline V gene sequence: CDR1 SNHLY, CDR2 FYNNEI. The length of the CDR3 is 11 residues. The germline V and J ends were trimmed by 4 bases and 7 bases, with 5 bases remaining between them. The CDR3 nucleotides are TGTGCCAGCAGTGCCCTTAATGAGCAGTTCTTC. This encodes CASSALNEQFF.

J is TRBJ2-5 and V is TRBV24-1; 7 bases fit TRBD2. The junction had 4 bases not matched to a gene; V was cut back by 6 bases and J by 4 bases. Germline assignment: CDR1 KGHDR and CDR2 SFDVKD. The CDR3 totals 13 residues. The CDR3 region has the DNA TGTGCCACCAGTCGAGGCGGGGGAGAGACCCAGTACTTC. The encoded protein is CATSRGGGETQYF.

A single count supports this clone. The CDR3 is CASSVWTGEKSPLHF. The CDR3 DNA is TGTGCCAGCAGTGTGTGGACAGGGGAGAAATCACCCCTCCACTTT. The chain joins TRBV2 to TRBJ1-6; 9 nucleotides agree with TRBD1. Germline CDR1 SNHLY, CDR2 FYNNEI. Germline trimming cut 4 bases from V and 10 bases from J; bases unmatched to any gene: 8. The CDR3 has 15 amino acids.